This T cell receptor (beta chain) originates from a study of blood T cell repertoires in COVID-19 (dated by TCRdb to 2020 to 2022). Regarding the complete study: Samples covering the acute and convalescent phases of COVID-19 were provided by collaborators in the United States, Italy and Spain. Samples came from the ongoing ImmuneRACE study (first 160 participants) plus 1,254 subjects from 6 global collaborators. The prospective study material was composed of cDNA or gDNA derived from T cells, B-cell-depleted T cells, or PBMCs. A freely available public database, intended as a resource for researchers studying the immune response to SARS-CoV-2, is where the repertoires were released. HLA class I and class II types, where available, came from metadata supplied by the sample provider rather than from assay-based typing. The sample metadata nearly always contained a de-identified subject ID, COVID-19 status, age in years and sex. Deeply sampled blood TCRbeta repertoires from subjects exposed to, actively infected with, or recovered from COVID-19 were included in the dataset.

TCRbeta CDR3 regions were amplified from genomic DNA using the immunoSEQ Assay, a bias-controlled multiplex PCR. The original pipeline was this. Nucleated cell counts per sample were estimated from amplification of reference gene primers within the assay. To quantify the absolute abundance of each unique TCRbeta CDR3 rearrangement, sequence reads were collapsed and filtered. For each sample, productive Simpson clonality was calculated by taking the square root of Simpson's diversity index across productive rearrangements. Drawn from immuneACCESS, this table holds only the in-frame rearrangements with V and J called that TCRdb kept. Clones are partly lost; checked studies trace under half to an unresolved V gene and leave the rest unexplained. Clone size and the V and J calls come from that table; the DNA yielded D and trimming. The sample table holds under 300,000 clones, of which 90% to 95% were seen once. Together, the top ten hold approximately 1.2% of the sample.

V is cut by 8 bases and J by 7 bases, and the space between the germline ends is 18 bases. The CDR3 starts with the cysteine, ends with the phenylalanine, and has 14 residues. Solely the CDR3 DNA is kept, with 42 bases framed from the first base. CDR1 and CDR2 (LNHDA, SQIVND) derive from the germline V gene (reference sequence). This clone was observed a single time. Its recognized antigen is unknown. Base qualities are not provided; no much larger clone lies one nucleotide away. Participants in the prospective study were enrolled through a virtual design, were aged roughly 18 to 90 years, and lived in roughly 24 United States geographic areas. To assign participants to cohorts, the prospective study relied on clinical history that participants themselves reported in a screening survey and a study questionnaire. In the prospective study, mobile phlebotomists collected whole blood, serum and a nasopharyngeal or oropharyngeal swab from each participant. Participants in the prospective study had the option to provide additional blood draws and questionnaires over a roughly 2-month period. Blood samples from the prospective study were shipped frozen or at room temperature prior to DNA extraction.

The research as a whole found: How much clinical and demographic metadata was included differed by source and by participant, and the metadata was provided uncurated.

Recombination connected TRBV19 to TRBJ2-1; TRBD2 is a possible D gene, resting on 5 matching bases. Sample: PBMCs or T cells enriched from blood (not recorded which). The receptor was derived from a human donor in a cohort exposed to, infected with or recovered from COVID-19 (not recorded which). The donor label of this sample is uncertain. The nucleotides read TGTGCCAGTGGTGCGGGTCTGCTGGCTAATGAGCAGTTCTTC. It specifies CASGAGLLANEQFF.